These 21 T cell receptor beta chains share one sample of origin, sequenced in a study of cytomegalovirus exposure and HLA in healthy donors. The primer mix had 60 Vbeta and 13 Jbeta primers. Repertoires were generated with immunoSEQ multiplex PCR, while TCRdb's copy carries only in-frame clones and drops some. Here the sample spans under 250,000 clones, about 80% being singletons. Sequencing was done on a sample of PBMCs. The receptors here all came from a young man in good health and CMV-seronegative.

The CDR3 DNA reads as TGTGCCAGCAGCGTAGCGTCCCTTGGGGCGGCCGCTTTCTTT. Protein: CASSVASLGAAAFF. The chain is built from TRBV9 and TRBJ1-1; possible D gene TRBD1, 5 bases. V was trimmed by 0 bases and J by 11 bases, leaving 17 bases between them. In germline, CDR1 is SGDLS, CDR2 YYNGEE. This CDR3 comprises 14 residues.

As to this clone: Other DNA sequences within the sample encode an identical CDR3. V is TRBV4-1 and J is TRBJ2-7; D perhaps matches TRBD2 (5 bases). Deletions cut 1 base from V and 4 bases from J, with 17 bases between. Germline assignment: CDR1 MGHRA and CDR2 YSYEKL. This CDR3 region has 16 residues. The CDR3 bases are TGCGCCAGCAGCCAAGGGGCTGGAGGCCGGGCGTACGAGCAGTACTTC. Translation: CASSQGAGGRAYEQYF.

The chain combines TRBV27 with TRBJ1-1, with a tentative D call TRBD1 (5 bases). The CDR3 runs to 12 residues. Trimming stripped 9 bases from V and 5 bases from J, with 13 bases between. The germline V gene has CDR1 MNHEY and CDR2 SMNVEV (reference sequence). The CDR3 here is CASSRGGTEAFF. CDR3 nucleotides: TGTGCCAGTAGCCGGGGGGGGACTGAAGCTTTCTTT.

The CDR3 spells CASSIAGANYGYTF. CDR3 DNA: TGTGCCAGTAGTATAGCAGGGGCTAACTATGGCTACACCTTC. This chain joins TRBV19 and TRBJ1-2, with D possibly TRBD1 on 6 matching bases. The CDR3 is made up of 14 amino acids. V was trimmed by 1 base and J by 0 bases, leaving 6 bases between them. CDR1 LNHDA and CDR2 SQIVND come from the germline V gene (reference sequence).

This CDR3 reads CASSPWTGPSYEQYF. DNA of the CDR3: TGTGCCAGCAGTCCGTGGACAGGGCCGTCCTACGAGCAGTACTTC. This chain connects TRBV28 to TRBJ2-7; TRBD1 matches 8 bases. The CDR3 extends over 15 amino acids. The junction had 7 bases not matched to a gene; V was cut back by 5 bases and J by 1 base. Germline-derived CDR1 and CDR2 are MDHEN and SYDVKM.

The J gene is TRBJ2-3, the V gene TRBV27, with TRBD2 matching 10 bases. The CDR3 covers 18 residues. The trim removed 1 base at V and 8 bases at J, leaving 15 bases unmatched. Germline lookup yields CDR1 MNHEY and CDR2 SMNVEV (reference sequence). The CDR3 bases are TGTGCCAGCAGTTTATTCCGGACTAGCGGCACGGGAATAGGTACGCAGTATTTT. Translation: CASSLFRTSGTGIGTQYF.

This clone is a singleton in its sample. This rearrangement joins TRBV27 to TRBJ1-6; 8 nucleotides line up with TRBD1. The CDR3 runs to 16 residues. The germline V gene has CDR1 MNHEY and CDR2 SMNVEV (reference sequence). With V trimmed by 6 bases and J by 8 bases, 12 bases remained unmatched. CDR3 coding DNA: TGTGCCAGCAGCGACAGGGGTCCTGCGGGTGATTCACCCCTCCACTTT. Its protein is CASSDRGPAGDSPLHF.

This clone was seen once. The gene calls are TRBV28 and TRBJ2-7; D ambiguous. The CDR3 loop spans 14 amino acids. The germline V and J ends were trimmed by 3 bases and 5 bases, with 14 bases remaining between them. Germline CDR1 and CDR2: MDHEN and SYDVKM. The CDR3 DNA is TGTGCCAGCAGTTTCGAGTTGGGTAGCCACGAGCAGTACTTC. It translates to CASSFELGSHEQYF.

The chain links TRBV28 to TRBJ1-5; no firm D call. There are 14 residues in the CDR3. Germline V gives CDR1 MDHEN, CDR2 SYDVKM. V dropped 4 bases and J dropped 4 bases, with 11 bases sitting between them. CDR3 sequence reads: CASSYLGGNQPQHF. The CDR3 DNA reads TGTGCCAGCAGTTACCTCGGAGGGAATCAGCCCCAGCATTTT.

The rearrangement uses TRBV28 and TRBJ1-5, with TRBD1 matching 7 bases. V gave up 7 bases and J gave up 0 bases; unmatched junction bases: 6. Germline CDR1 reads MDHEN; CDR2 reads SYDVKM. The CDR3 loop spans 15 amino acids. The CDR3 bases are TGTGCCAGCATTCCTACAGGGGATAGCAATCAGCCCCAGCATTTT. Protein sequence: CASIPTGDSNQPQHF.

DNA for the CDR3: TGTGCCAGCTCAGACCGACAGGGGGCGAACAGGTTGGGTTTCTACGAGCAGTACTTC. This encodes CASSDRQGANRLGFYEQYF. The rearrangement uses TRBV18 and TRBJ2-7; 10 bases map to TRBD1. Germline V CDR1 and CDR2: KGHSH, LQKENI. With 5 bases clipped from V and 3 bases from J, the junction kept 19 bases outside the gene matches. There are 19 residues in the CDR3.

The chain uses TRBV4-1 and TRBJ1-2, with 8 bases matching TRBD1. The CDR3 covers 14 residues. Unmatched junction bases numbered 7, after V lost 4 bases and J lost 6 bases. The germline V gene encodes CDR1 MGHRA and CDR2 YSYEKL. The CDR3 reads CASSPQGGGNGYTF. For the CDR3, the DNA is TGCGCCAGCAGCCCACAGGGGGGAGGGAATGGCTACACCTTC.

This clone occurred once. The chain combines TRBV16 with TRBJ1-3; D may be TRBD1 (6 bases). The CDR3 covers 14 residues. Trimming took off 5 bases at V and 0 bases at J, with 8 bases between the two ends. Germline V gene sequence: CDR1 KGHSY, CDR2 FQNENV. In nucleotides, the CDR3 is TGTGCCAGCAGCGGGGGCCGCTCTGGAAACACCATATATTTT. This encodes CASSGGRSGNTIYF.

This sequence joins TRBV6-1 and TRBJ2-1; D is unclear. V lost 6 bases, J lost 5 bases, and 11 bases lay in between. This CDR3 spans 13 amino acids. The germline gives CDR1 MNHNS, CDR2 SASEGT. This CDR3 is CASSLRRDNEQFF. CDR3 nucleotide sequence: TGTGCCAGCAGCTTAAGACGGGACAATGAGCAGTTCTTC.

V usage is TRBV28 and J usage is TRBJ1-3, with D possibly matching TRBD1 (5 bases). Looked up from germline, CDR1 is MDHEN and CDR2 is SYDVKM. Trimming left V 2 bases short and J 4 bases short, with 12 bases between. The CDR3 extends over 15 amino acids. The CDR3 is CASSLGGGAGNTIYF. The CDR3 region has the DNA TGTGCCAGCAGTTTAGGGGGGGGAGCAGGAAACACCATATATTTT. The complete variable domain, with remaining parts taken from reference TRBV28 and TRBJ1-3, reads DVKVTQSSRYLVKRTGEKVFLECVQDMDHENMFWYRQDPGLGLRLIYFSYDVKMKEKGDIPEGYSVSREKKERFSLILESASTNQTSMYLCASSLGGGAGNTIYFGEGSWLTVV.

A few counts support this clone. The CDR3 loop is CASSSSGVDLSGANVLTF. In DNA form, the CDR3 reads TGCGCCAGCAGTTCCTCAGGGGTAGACCTCTCTGGGGCCAACGTCCTGACTTTC. V is TRBV4-1 and J is TRBJ2-6, with D maybe TRBD1 (6 bases). V lost 6 bases, J lost 0 bases, and 18 bases lay in between. The CDR3 length is 18 residues. From germline, CDR1 is MGHRA and CDR2 YSYEKL.

CDR3 loop: CASSFTPGGSGNTIYF. CDR3 nucleotide sequence: TGTGCCAGCAGTTTCACCCCAGGGGGCTCTGGAAACACCATATATTTT. The genes are TRBV27 and TRBJ1-3; TRBD1 aligns across 7 bases. This CDR3 region has 16 residues. J gave up 0 bases and V 3 bases, and 5 bases lay outside the gene matches. Per germline, CDR1 MNHEY and CDR2 SMNVEV (reference sequence).

The CDR3 reads CASSSGETSGSTYEQYF. The CDR3 coding sequence is TGTGCCAGCAGCTCGGGGGAGACTAGCGGGAGCACCTACGAGCAGTACTTC. The chain links TRBV7-8 to TRBJ2-7; 12 bases align to TRBD2. The CDR3 is 17 residues long. V gave up 4 bases and J gave up 2 bases; unmatched junction bases: 9. Germline values: CDR1 SGHVS, CDR2 FQNEAQ.

The chain couples TRBV2 to TRBJ2-2; the match to TRBD1 covers 10 bases. Germline V gives CDR1 SNHLY, CDR2 FYNNEI. The CDR3 has 13 residues. V shed 8 bases, J shed 6 bases, and the junction held 3 bases outside the gene matches. The CDR3 sequence: CASRDRGPGELFF. The CDR3 nucleotides are TGTGCCAGCCGGGACAGGGGTCCCGGGGAGCTGTTTTTT. Using reference TRBV2 and TRBJ2-2 for the parts outside the CDR3, the full variable domain is EPEVTQTPSHQVTQMGQEVILRCVPISNHLYFYWYRQILGQKVEFLVSFYNNEISEKSEIFDDQFSVERPDGSNFTLKIRSTKLEDSAMYFCASRDRGPGELFFGEGSRLTVL.

J is TRBJ2-5 and V is TRBV7-9; TRBD2 matches at 7 bases. V lost 5 bases and J lost 4; bases outside the gene matches: 10. The length of the CDR3 is 15 residues. Germline lookup yields CDR1 SEHNR and CDR2 FQNEAQ (reference sequence). The CDR3 sequence: CASSPPGAGVETQYF. Here the CDR3 DNA reads TGTGCCAGCAGCCCCCCCGGGGCGGGAGTAGAGACCCAGTACTTC.

The rearrangement joins TRBV6-1 to TRBJ2-7; D might be TRBD1 (6 bases). The CDR3 spans 12 residues. Per the germline V gene, CDR1 is MNHNS and CDR2 is SASEGT. Here the CDR3 reads CGTGTPPNEQYF. CDR3 DNA: TGTGGAACCGGGACACCTCCTAACGAGCAGTACTTC.